This T cell receptor beta chain was obtained from a study of glioma-infiltrating T cells after dendritic cell vaccination. Overall study findings and caveats: Longer survival after dendritic cell vaccination followed higher pretreatment TIL content.

A remark on this clone: Its antigen is not known.

The repertoire was sequenced with immunoSEQ multiplex PCR; TCRdb's copy has only in-frame clones and lacks some. The repertoire holds tens of thousands of clones, with 85% as singletons. The CDR3 totals 15 residues. J gave up 0 bases and V 4 bases, and 3 bases lay outside the gene matches. Germline assignment: CDR1 MDHEN and CDR2 SYDVKM. Time point of the sample: after dendritic cell vaccination, including at tumor progression/relapse. V is TRBV28 and J is TRBJ2-3; 8 bases are shared with TRBD2. Sequences were derived from blood, sampled after dendritic cell vaccination. This sequence originates from a human donor with glioblastoma. The CDR3, as DNA: TGTGCCAGCAGTTCCTGGACTAGCAGCACAGATACGCAGTATTTT. Its translation is CASSSWTSSTDTQYF.